This T cell receptor (beta chain) was obtained from a study of ipilimumab plus nivolumab after autologous stem cell transplantation. The V gene lost 0 bases and the J gene lost 3 bases, with 12 bases spanning the gap. Germline CDR1 is LGHNA and CDR2 is YSLEER. The CDR3 extends over 15 amino acids. The table came from immunoSEQ multiplex PCR; TCRdb's copy has only in-frame clones and leaves some out. The sample has 15,000 to 20,000 clones; 81% are singletons. The V call is TRBV4-3, the J call TRBJ2-7; weak D call: TRBD1 (5 bases). The receptor comes from a male donor with diffuse large B-cell lymphoma. The sequenced sample was PBMCs, obtained in a trial of ipilimumab plus nivolumab as post-transplant consolidation. The CDR3 is CASSQDGAGFYEQYF. CDR3 DNA sequence: TGCGCCAGCAGCCAAGATGGAGCAGGGTTCTACGAGCAGTACTTC.